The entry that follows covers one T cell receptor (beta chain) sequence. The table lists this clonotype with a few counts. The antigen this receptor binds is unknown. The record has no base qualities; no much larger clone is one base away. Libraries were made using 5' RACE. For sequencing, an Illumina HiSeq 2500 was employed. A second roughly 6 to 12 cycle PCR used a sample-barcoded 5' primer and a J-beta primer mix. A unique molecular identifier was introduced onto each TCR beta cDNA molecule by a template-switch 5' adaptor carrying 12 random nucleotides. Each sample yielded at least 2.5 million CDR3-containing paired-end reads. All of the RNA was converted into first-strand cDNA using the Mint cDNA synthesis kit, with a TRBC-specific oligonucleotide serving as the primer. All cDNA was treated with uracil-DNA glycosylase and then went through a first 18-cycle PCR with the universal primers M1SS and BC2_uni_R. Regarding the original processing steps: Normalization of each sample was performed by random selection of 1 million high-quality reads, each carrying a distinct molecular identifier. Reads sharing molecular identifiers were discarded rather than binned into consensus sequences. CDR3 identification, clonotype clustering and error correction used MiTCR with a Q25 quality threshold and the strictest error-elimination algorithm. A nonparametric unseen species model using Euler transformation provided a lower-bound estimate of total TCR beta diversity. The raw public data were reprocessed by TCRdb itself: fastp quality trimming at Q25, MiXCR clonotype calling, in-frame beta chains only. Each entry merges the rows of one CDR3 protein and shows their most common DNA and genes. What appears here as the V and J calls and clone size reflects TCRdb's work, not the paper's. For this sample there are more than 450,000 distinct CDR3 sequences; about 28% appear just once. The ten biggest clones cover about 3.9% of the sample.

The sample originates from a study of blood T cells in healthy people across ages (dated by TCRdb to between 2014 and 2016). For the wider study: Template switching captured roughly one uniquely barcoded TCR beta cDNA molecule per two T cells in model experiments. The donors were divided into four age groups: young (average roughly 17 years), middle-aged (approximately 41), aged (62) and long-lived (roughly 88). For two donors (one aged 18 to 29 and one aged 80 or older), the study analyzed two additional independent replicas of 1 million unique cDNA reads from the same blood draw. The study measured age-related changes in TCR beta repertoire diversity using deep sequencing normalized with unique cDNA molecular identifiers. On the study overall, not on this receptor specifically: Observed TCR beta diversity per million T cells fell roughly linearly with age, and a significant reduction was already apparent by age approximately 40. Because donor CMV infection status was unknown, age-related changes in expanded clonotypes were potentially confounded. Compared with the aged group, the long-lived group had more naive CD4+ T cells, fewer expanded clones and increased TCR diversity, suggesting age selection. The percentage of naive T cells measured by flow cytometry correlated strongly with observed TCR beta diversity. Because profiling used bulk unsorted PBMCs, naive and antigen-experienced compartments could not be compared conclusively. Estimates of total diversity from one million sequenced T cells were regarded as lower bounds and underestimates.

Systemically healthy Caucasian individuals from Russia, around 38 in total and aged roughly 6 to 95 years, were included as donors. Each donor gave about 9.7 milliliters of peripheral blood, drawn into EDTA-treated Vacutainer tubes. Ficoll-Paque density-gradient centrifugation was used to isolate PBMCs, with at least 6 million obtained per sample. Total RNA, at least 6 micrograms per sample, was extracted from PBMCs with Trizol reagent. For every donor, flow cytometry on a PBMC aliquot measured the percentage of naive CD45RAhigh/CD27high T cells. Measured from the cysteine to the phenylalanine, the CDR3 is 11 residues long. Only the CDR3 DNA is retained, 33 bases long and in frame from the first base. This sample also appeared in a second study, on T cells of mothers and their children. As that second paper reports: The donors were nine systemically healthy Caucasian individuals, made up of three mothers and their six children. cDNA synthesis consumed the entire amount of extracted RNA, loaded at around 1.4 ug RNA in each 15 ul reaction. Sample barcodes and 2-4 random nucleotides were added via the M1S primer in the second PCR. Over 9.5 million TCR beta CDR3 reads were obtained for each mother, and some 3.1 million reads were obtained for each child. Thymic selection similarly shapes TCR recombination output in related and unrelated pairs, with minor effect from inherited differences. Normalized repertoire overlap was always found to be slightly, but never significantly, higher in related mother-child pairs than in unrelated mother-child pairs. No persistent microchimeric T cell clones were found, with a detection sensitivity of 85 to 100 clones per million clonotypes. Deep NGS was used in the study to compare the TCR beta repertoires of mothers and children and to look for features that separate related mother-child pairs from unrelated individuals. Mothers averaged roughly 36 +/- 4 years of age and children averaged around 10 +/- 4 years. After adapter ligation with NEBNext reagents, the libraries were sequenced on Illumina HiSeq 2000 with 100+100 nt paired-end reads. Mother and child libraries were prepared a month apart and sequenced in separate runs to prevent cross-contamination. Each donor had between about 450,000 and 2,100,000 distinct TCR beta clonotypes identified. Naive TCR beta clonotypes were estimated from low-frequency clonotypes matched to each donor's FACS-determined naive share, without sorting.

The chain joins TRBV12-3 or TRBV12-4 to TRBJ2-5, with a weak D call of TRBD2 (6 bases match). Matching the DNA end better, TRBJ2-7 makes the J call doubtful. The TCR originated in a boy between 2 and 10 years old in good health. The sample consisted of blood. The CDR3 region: CASSSGDEQYF. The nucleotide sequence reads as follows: TGTGCCAGCAGTTCGGGGGACGAGCAGTACTTC.